Listed below are T cell receptor beta chains from one sample, sequenced in a study of PD-L1 blockade in urothelial cancer. The table came from immunoSEQ multiplex PCR; TCRdb's copy has only in-frame clones and leaves some out. Counted here are roughly 28,000 clones, 84% occurring once; the ten biggest clones make up almost 3%. Sample: PBMCs, taken around atezolizumab (anti-PD-L1) treatment. These receptor sequences come from a man in his 70s with urothelial cancer. The CDR3 runs from the conserved cysteine through the conserved F or W. The D gene is left open where the match is weak. Size values are once, few and many counts, or a class for expanded clones, and some rows have none.

v_call	clone_size	j_call	d_call	cdr3_nt	cdr3_aa
TRBV19	.	TRBJ1-2	.	TGTGCCAGTAGTCTACAGACCTATGGCTACACCTTC	CASSLQTYGYTF
TRBV19	medium-sized	TRBJ2-7	.	TGTGCCTCCGGGACAACCCTTGTCAACGAGCAGTACTTC	CASGTTLVNEQYF
TRBV5-1	.	TRBJ2-7	.	TGCGCCAGCAGCTTGGGAGGCAGGGTTGAAGAGCAGTACTTC	CASSLGGRVEEQYF
TRBV6-1	.	TRBJ2-3	.	TGTGCCAGCAGTCCTACCGGGACTAGCACAGATACGCAGTATTTT	CASSPTGTSTDTQYF
TRBV14	.	TRBJ2-1	.	TGTGCCAGCAGCCTTCAAGCGGGCTCCTACAATGAGCAGTTCTTC	CASSLQAGSYNEQFF
TRBV5-1	few	TRBJ1-1	TRBD1	TGCGCCAGCAGCTTGAGGGGACAGGGTTTGAACACTGAAGCTTTCTTT	CASSLRGQGLNTEAFF
TRBV7-2	.	TRBJ1-1	.	TGTGCCAGCAGCTTACAGGAGAACACTGAAGCTTTCTTT	CASSLQENTEAFF
TRBV30	.	TRBJ1-1	.	TGTGCCTGGAGCGCCAGTTCGAACACTGAAGCTTTCTTT	CAWSASSNTEAFF
TRBV19	.	TRBJ2-5	.	TGTGCCAGTAGCCTACTGTCTCACCCAGGGACCCAGTACTTC	CASSLLSHPGTQYF
TRBV14	.	TRBJ2-5	TRBD2	TGTGCCAGCAGCGAGGGACTAGCGGTAGATGAGACCCAGTACTTC	CASSEGLAVDETQYF
TRBV5-4	.	TRBJ2-4	.	TGTGCCAGCAGCTTGAACAGAGAAAACATTCAGTACTTC	CASSLNRENIQYF
TRBV5-1	.	TRBJ2-2	TRBD2	TGCGCCAGCAGCTCGACTAGCGGGGAGGGCGGGGAGCTGTTTTTT	CASSSTSGEGGELFF
TRBV6-6	.	TRBJ1-1	TRBD1	TGTGCCAGCAGTTACGGCCGGACAGGGACAGGTGAAGCTTTCTTT	CASSYGRTGTGEAFF
TRBV6-6	.	TRBJ2-7	.	TGTGCCAGCAGTTACTTCATCCGGGAATCCGAGCAGTACTTC	CASSYFIRESEQYF
TRBV7-9	few	TRBJ2-1	TRBD1	TGTGCCAGCAGGCCAGGGACAGGCTCCTACAATGAGCAGTTCTTC	CASRPGTGSYNEQFF
TRBV5-4	few	TRBJ2-2	.	TGTGCCAGCAGCAGAAACAGGCCCTCGACGGATGTCAGGGAGCTGTTTTTT	CASSRNRPSTDVRELFF
TRBV5-1	.	TRBJ2-5	TRBD2	TGCGCCAGCAGCTCTGGACTAGGATCTCCGGAGACCCAGTACTTC	CASSSGLGSPETQYF
TRBV27	.	TRBJ2-3	TRBD2	TGTGCCAGCAGTTTACTTAGCGGGGCCGATACGCAGTATTTT	CASSLLSGADTQYF
TRBV28	once	TRBJ2-7	TRBD1	TGTGCCAGCAACGACAGGGGAGTTTCCTACGAGCAGTACTTC	CASNDRGVSYEQYF
TRBV9	.	TRBJ1-6	.	TGTGCCAGCAGCGTTAGGGGGTATGGTTCACCCCTCCACTTT	CASSVRGYGSPLHF
TRBV7-9	once	TRBJ2-7	TRBD2	TGTGCCAGCAGCCGAGGGAGGGATCGCGAGCAGTACTTC	CASSRGRDREQYF
TRBV5-1	.	TRBJ2-5	TRBD1	TGCGCCAGCACCCACGGACAGGCTGGGGAGACCCAGTACTTC	CASTHGQAGETQYF
TRBV9	.	TRBJ1-4	TRBD1	TGTGCCAGCAGCGTTACCGGGACAGCTAATGAAAAACTGTTTTTT	CASSVTGTANEKLFF
TRBV14	.	TRBJ1-1	.	TGTGCCAGCAGCCCCCAGTTGGACTGGAACCCTGAAGCTTTCTTT	CASSPQLDWNPEAFF
TRBV19	once	TRBJ1-1	.	TGTGCCAGTAGTGCGGGCAACATGAACACTGAAGCTTTCTTT	CASSAGNMNTEAFF
TRBV7-6	.	TRBJ2-3	TRBD2	TGTGCCAGCAGCTTACGACTAGCGGGAGGCACAGATACGCAGTATTTT	CASSLRLAGGTDTQYF
TRBV7-2	.	TRBJ1-1	.	TGTGCCAGCAGCCCTCAAAGAAACCTGAGGAACACTGAAGCTTTCTTT	CASSPQRNLRNTEAFF
TRBV7-6	.	TRBJ1-1	.	TGTGCCAGCAGCCCAGGGTCCACTGAAGCTTTCTTT	CASSPGSTEAFF
TRBV11-1	.	TRBJ2-2	.	TGTGCCAGCAGCTTAGTCGCGGGATCTGCCGGGGAGCTGTTTTTT	CASSLVAGSAGELFF
TRBV5-6	.	TRBJ1-2	.	TGTGCCAGCAGCTTGTCTCAGGAAGGATATGGCTACACCTTC	CASSLSQEGYGYTF
TRBV5-1	.	TRBJ1-1	TRBD1	TGCGCCAGCAGCTCGCGGGACAGGATGAACACTGAAGCTTTCTTT	CASSSRDRMNTEAFF
TRBV5-1	.	TRBJ2-1	TRBD1	TGCGCCAGCAGCTTGGTCCCCCCGGGACAGTACAATGAGCAGTTCTTC	CASSLVPPGQYNEQFF
TRBV9	.	TRBJ1-2	.	TGTGCCAGCAGCGTAGATTCACAGGGAGGCTACACCTTC	CASSVDSQGGYTF
TRBV11-1	.	TRBJ2-6	.	TGTGCCAGCAGAGGACAGTTCCGCTCTGGGGCCAACGTCCTGACTTTC	CASRGQFRSGANVLTF
TRBV4-3	once	TRBJ2-7	.	TGCGCCAGCAGCCAAGACGTGACTTCCTACGAGCAGTACTTC	CASSQDVTSYEQYF
TRBV4-1	.	TRBJ2-3	.	TGCGCCAGCAGCCAGTCCCCCTCTAGCCCCCTTCGAGATACGCAGTATTTT	CASSQSPSSPLRDTQYF
TRBV7-3	.	TRBJ2-3	.	TGTGCCAGCAGCTTCGCGGCGGGAACAGATACGCAGTATTTT	CASSFAAGTDTQYF
TRBV11-2	.	TRBJ2-1	.	TGTGCCAGCACCGTTACGCCCGCAGGGGTTGCCTACAATGAGCAGTTCTTC	CASTVTPAGVAYNEQFF
TRBV5-4	once	TRBJ2-5	TRBD2	TGTGCCAGCAGCTCACCCGGGCGGGGGCAAGAGACCCAGTACTTC	CASSSPGRGQETQYF
TRBV19	.	TRBJ1-5	TRBD1	TGTGCCAGTAGTATAAACGGTTACAGGGGAGGCAATCAGCCCCAGCATTTT	CASSINGYRGGNQPQHF
TRBV7-2	.	TRBJ1-1	.	TGTGCCAGCAGCGAAACGACAGGAGGTTTGATAACTGAAGCTTTCTTT	CASSETTGGLITEAFF
TRBV4-1	.	TRBJ2-7	.	TGCGCCAGCAGCCAAGTTATGGGCACCTACGAGCAGTACTTC	CASSQVMGTYEQYF
TRBV19	.	TRBJ1-5	TRBD1	TGTGCCAGTAGCACTCAGGGGGGCAGCAATCAGCCCCAGCATTTT	CASSTQGGSNQPQHF
TRBV29-1	.	TRBJ2-7	TRBD2	TGCAGCGTTGTCGGCGGGGGAATCTACGAGCAGTACTTC	CSVVGGGIYEQYF
TRBV19	.	TRBJ1-2	.	TGTGCCAGTAGTATCGGGGGGTACAACTATGGCTACACCTTC	CASSIGGYNYGYTF
TRBV21-1	.	TRBJ2-7	.	TGTGCCAGCCCTGGACAGGGGGCGAGAACGATCTACGAGCAGTACTTC	CASPGQGARTIYEQYF
TRBV13	.	TRBJ2-5	TRBD2	TGTGCCAGCAGCTCCGGGGGGGGAACCCAAGAGACCCAGTACTTC	CASSSGGGTQETQYF
TRBV19	.	TRBJ1-2	.	TGTGCCAGTAGTCCAAATGGGGCAGACTATGGCTACACCTTC	CASSPNGADYGYTF
TRBV19	.	TRBJ1-5	.	TGTGCCAGTAGTGCCTCGACAGGAATCGGTCAGCCCCAGCATTTT	CASSASTGIGQPQHF
TRBV18	medium-sized	TRBJ2-7	TRBD2	TGTGCCAGCTCACCCTCTTGGGAGGGGCGATACTACGAGCAGTACTTC	CASSPSWEGRYYEQYF
TRBV7-6	.	TRBJ1-2	TRBD1	TGTGCCAGCAGCTTGACCCGGACAGGGCGTGGAGCTAACTATGGCTACACCTTC	CASSLTRTGRGANYGYTF
TRBV15	once	TRBJ2-5	TRBD1	TGTGCCACCAGCAGAGATAGGTCAGGGGGCGCCTCCGAGACCCAGTACTTC	CATSRDRSGGASETQYF
TRBV2	.	TRBJ2-3	.	TGTGCCAGCCGACTCGGCGGGGCAAACCGAGATACGCAGTATTTT	CASRLGGANRDTQYF
TRBV19	.	TRBJ1-5	.	TGTGCCAGTAGTATAGGAGGTCCCAATCAGCCCCAGCATTTT	CASSIGGPNQPQHF
TRBV4-3	.	TRBJ1-2	TRBD1	TGCGCCAGCAGCCAAAACCTGGGACAGGCAAACTATGGCTACACCTTC	CASSQNLGQANYGYTF